Below, 26 T cell receptor beta chains from the same sample are listed, as sequenced in a study of cytomegalovirus exposure and HLA in healthy donors. The PCR employed 60 Vbeta primers together with 13 Jbeta primers. The data were produced by immunoSEQ multiplex PCR, yet TCRdb's version contains in-frame clones alone and is incomplete. The sample yields some 110,000 clones, roughly 75% seen once. Sequencing used PBMCs. The receptor source for this set is a man aged 40-55 years in good health and CMV-seronegative.

This clone turned up a few times. This rearrangement joins TRBV28 to TRBJ2-1; 10 bases align to TRBD2. J was trimmed by 2 bases and V by 9 bases; bases with no gene match: 7. CDR1 and CDR2 from the germline V gene are MDHEN and SYDVKM. This CDR3 contains 15 residues. DNA of the CDR3: TGTGCCAGTTTGATTCTAGCGGGGGCCTACAATGAGCAGTTCTTC. This gives the protein CASLILAGAYNEQFF.

The table lists this clone with a few counts. The gene calls are TRBV5-1 and TRBJ2-2; D may be TRBD1 (6 bases). V gave up 0 bases and J gave up 4 bases, with 10 bases separating them. Looked up from germline, CDR1 is SGHRS and CDR2 is YFSETQ. This CDR3 has 15 residues. The CDR3 bases are TGCGCCAGCAGCTTGGCAGGGGATTTCACCGGGGAGCTGTTTTTT. It encodes CASSLAGDFTGELFF. Based on the CDR3 plus reference TRBV5-1 and TRBJ2-2, the full variable domain is KAGVTQTPRYLIKTRGQQVTLSCSPISGHRSVSWYQQTPGQGLQFLFEYFSETQRNKGNFPGRFSGRQFSNSRSEMNVSTLELGDSALYLCASSLAGDFTGELFFGEGSRLTVL.

The gene calls are TRBV2 and TRBJ1-2; 8 nucleotides line up with TRBD1. Germline values: CDR1 SNHLY, CDR2 FYNNEI. This CDR3 is built from 14 residues. The junction had 7 bases not matched to a gene; V was cut back by 6 bases and J by 4 bases. This CDR3 reads CASRTGTGGYGYTF. DNA for the CDR3: TGTGCCAGCAGAACCGGGACAGGAGGCTATGGCTACACCTTC. Complete variable domain (other parts from reference TRBV2 and TRBJ1-2): EPEVTQTPSHQVTQMGQEVILRCVPISNHLYFYWYRQILGQKVEFLVSFYNNEISEKSEIFDDQFSVERPDGSNFTLKIRSTKLEDSAMYFCASRTGTGGYGYTFGSGTRLTVV.

The chain has TRBV2 and TRBJ2-7; D not certain. The ends were cut back, 6 bases at V and 7 bases at J, with 16 bases in the middle. The CDR3 runs to 13 residues. Germline loops: CDR1 SNHLY, CDR2 FYNNEI. In DNA form, the CDR3 reads TGTGCCAGCAGCGATGGTCCTCAACGGGAGCAGTACTTC. Translated, it gives CASSDGPQREQYF.

This clone has just a few counts. The rearrangement links TRBV6-6 to TRBJ2-1; the D gene is possibly TRBD2 (6 bases). This CDR3 comprises 14 residues. V was pared by 2 bases and J by 4 bases, with 9 bases between. The germline gives CDR1 MNHNY, CDR2 SVGAGI (reference sequence). In DNA form, the CDR3 reads TGTGCCAGCAGTTACGGGACTCTTTACAATGAGCAGTTCTTC. It translates to CASSYGTLYNEQFF.

The chain employs TRBV9 and TRBJ1-1, with D possibly being TRBD1 (6 bases). The CDR3 is 17 amino acids. V lost 7 bases and J 0 bases, leaving 22 bases between the germline ends. From germline, CDR1 is SGDLS and CDR2 YYNGEE. The DNA for the CDR3 is TGTGCCAGCGCCAAAAGAGGGGGGGCAGCCATGAACACTGAAGCTTTCTTT. Translated: CASAKRGGAAMNTEAFF.

The rearrangement joins TRBV6-6 to TRBJ1-2; D is possibly TRBD1 (6 bases). Germline assignment: CDR1 MNHNY and CDR2 SVGAGI (reference sequence). The CDR3 runs 15 residues. Trimming left V 6 bases short and J 5 bases short, with 19 bases between. The CDR3 protein is CASSEGLGGRYGYTF. CDR3 DNA sequence: TGTGCCAGCAGCGAGGGTTTGGGGGGGCGTTATGGCTACACCTTC.

The rearrangement uses TRBV28 and TRBJ2-7; D call uncertain. Germline CDR1 reads MDHEN; CDR2 reads SYDVKM. Trimming took 2 bases from V and 0 from J, leaving 5 bases between them. The CDR3 runs 13 residues. CDR3 protein: CASSLDNSYEQYF. The CDR3 DNA follows: TGTGCCAGCAGTTTAGACAACTCCTACGAGCAGTACTTC.

V and J are TRBV5-6 and TRBJ1-2; no clear D gene. V shed 7 bases and J shed 6 bases, with 16 bases lying between them. There are 13 residues in the CDR3. Germline assignment: CDR1 SGHDT and CDR2 YYEEEE. In DNA form, the CDR3 reads TGTGCCAGCTCGTTGTCGGGGTGGGATGGCTACACCTTC. This codes for CASSLSGWDGYTF. Full variable domain (rest looked up from reference TRBV5-6 and TRBJ1-2): DAGVTQSPTHLIKTRGQQVTLRCSPKSGHDTVSWYQQALGQGPQFIFQYYEEEERQRGNFPDRFSGHQFPNYSSELNVNALLLGDSALYLCASSLSGWDGYTFGSGTRLTVV.

The chain is built from TRBV13 and TRBJ2-3; D gene unclear. Trimming cost V 5 bases and J 4 bases, with 10 bases left between them. Germline-derived CDR1 and CDR2 are PRHDT and FYEKMQ (reference sequence). The CDR3 spans 13 residues. The DNA for the CDR3 is TGTGCCAGCAGCCTCCCTACCCCAGATACGCAGTATTTT. Translation gives CASSLPTPDTQYF.

The chain couples TRBV19 to TRBJ1-2, with 11 bases that match TRBD1. J gave up 1 base and V 4 bases, and 2 bases lay outside the gene matches. This CDR3 contains 15 residues. CDR1 LNHDA and CDR2 SQIVND come from the germline V gene (reference sequence). In DNA form, the CDR3 reads TGTGCCAGTAGTACGGACAGGGGGCGTAACTATGGCTACACCTTC. Protein sequence: CASSTDRGRNYGYTF.

The genes are TRBV7-9 and TRBJ1-5; TRBD1 matches 8 bases. The CDR3 covers 16 residues. The ends lost 5 bases at V and 4 bases at J; junction bases unmatched: 10. CDR1 is SEHNR and CDR2 is FQNEAQ in the germline V gene (reference sequence). The CDR3 is CASSPIDRGYNQPQHF. The CDR3 DNA sequence: TGTGCCAGCAGCCCTATCGACAGGGGATATAATCAGCCCCAGCATTTT. Filled out from reference TRBV7-9 and TRBJ1-5, the complete variable domain reads DTGVSQNPRHKITKRGQNVTFRCDPISEHNRLYWYRQTLGQGPEFLTYFQNEAQLEKSRLLSDRFSAERPKGSFSTLEIQRTEQGDSAMYLCASSPIDRGYNQPQHFGDGTRLSIL.

The V call is TRBV7-9, the J call TRBJ2-7; D is unclear. V lost 1 base, J lost 12 bases, and 10 bases lay in between. The CDR3 sequence is 11 residues long. Germline CDR1 is SEHNR and CDR2 is FQNEAQ (reference sequence). The CDR3 DNA is TGTGCCAGCAGCTTAGGAGGCAGCCGGTACTTC. Amino acid sequence: CASSLGGSRYF.

The genes are TRBV29-1 and TRBJ1-4; TRBD1 matches 7 bases. Germline assignment: CDR1 SQVTM and CDR2 ANQGSEA. V trimming: 4 bases; J trimming: 4 bases; junction bases outside the gene matches: 6. The CDR3 is made up of 14 amino acids. The CDR3 protein is CSVARQGGNEKLFF. The CDR3 DNA reads TGCAGCGTTGCGAGACAGGGCGGTAATGAAAAACTGTTTTTT.

The V and J genes are TRBV4-1 and TRBJ2-2; perhaps TRBD1 as D (5 bases). The V gene's germline CDR1 is MGHRA and CDR2 YSYEKL. V lost 0 bases and J 0 bases, leaving 8 bases between the germline ends. There are 16 residues in the CDR3. For the CDR3, the DNA is TGCGCCAGCAGCCAAGAAATAGGGGCGAACACCGGGGAGCTGTTTTTT. Its protein product is CASSQEIGANTGELFF.

The chain joins TRBV10-2 to TRBJ1-2; unclear D gene. This CDR3 is built from 12 residues. Trimming removed 3 bases at V and 2 bases at J, with 4 bases between. Germline values: CDR1 WSHSY, CDR2 SAAADI. Here the CDR3 DNA reads TGCGCCAGCAGTGAACAGAACTATGGCTACACCTTC. This gives the protein CASSEQNYGYTF.

The chain has TRBV5-6 and TRBJ2-3; the D is unclear. CDR1 and CDR2 (germline): SGHDT, YYEEEE. The CDR3 covers 13 residues. Trimming removed 1 base at V and 2 bases at J, with 5 bases between. CDR3 in amino acids: CASSLWATDTQYF. Written as DNA, the CDR3 is TGTGCCAGCAGCTTGTGGGCCACAGATACGCAGTATTTT. Filled out from reference TRBV5-6 and TRBJ2-3, the complete variable domain reads DAGVTQSPTHLIKTRGQQVTLRCSPKSGHDTVSWYQQALGQGPQFIFQYYEEEERQRGNFPDRFSGHQFPNYSSELNVNALLLGDSALYLCASSLWATDTQYFGPGTRLTVL.

The rearrangement links TRBV5-1 to TRBJ1-1; D not certain. The CDR3 has 14 residues. CDR1 and CDR2 from the germline V gene are SGHRS and YFSETQ. V was pared by 2 bases and J by 2 bases, with 10 bases between. The CDR3 is CASSFGRENTEAFF. CDR3 bases: TGCGCCAGCAGCTTCGGACGGGAAAACACTGAAGCTTTCTTT. Supplemented by reference TRBV5-1 and TRBJ1-1, the full variable domain reads KAGVTQTPRYLIKTRGQQVTLSCSPISGHRSVSWYQQTPGQGLQFLFEYFSETQRNKGNFPGRFSGRQFSNSRSEMNVSTLELGDSALYLCASSFGRENTEAFFGQGTRLTVV.

There are a few counts of this clone. This chain connects TRBV6-5 to TRBJ1-1; TRBD1 matches at 7 bases. Trimming removed 6 bases from V and 4 bases from J; junction bases left unmatched: 8. This CDR3 comprises 14 residues. The germline V gene has CDR1 MNHEY and CDR2 SVGAGI. For the CDR3, the DNA is TGTGCCAGCAGCCCGAACGACAGGGCCACTGAAGCTTTCTTT. It yields the protein CASSPNDRATEAFF.

The chain employs TRBV14 and TRBJ2-3; D call uncertain. Trimming cost V 3 bases and J 8 bases, with 12 bases left between them. The CDR3 is 13 residues long. Germline V lookup: CDR1 SGHDN, CDR2 FVKESK. This CDR3 reads CASSQVFGGTQYF. CDR3 DNA: TGTGCCAGCAGCCAGGTGTTTGGCGGTACGCAGTATTTT.

The rearrangement uses TRBV5-4 and TRBJ2-7; TRBD2 aligns across 11 bases. Germline values: CDR1 SGHNT, CDR2 YYREEE (reference sequence). The V gene end was trimmed by 5 bases and the J gene end by 3 bases; junction bases not matched to a gene: 4. The CDR3 consists of 14 residues. CDR3 residues: CASRLAGEIYEQYF. The DNA for the CDR3 is TGTGCCAGCAGACTAGCGGGGGAGATCTACGAGCAGTACTTC.

The chain carries TRBV19 and TRBJ1-4; perhaps TRBD1 as D (5 bases). Germline V lookup: CDR1 LNHDA, CDR2 SQIVND (reference sequence). V lost 5 bases and J lost 7, with 17 bases in between. This CDR3 spans 15 amino acids. CDR3 bases: TGTGCCAGTAGTTCCCGGGACTCGGGCGGTGAAAAACTGTTTTTT. Translated: CASSSRDSGGEKLFF.

The rearrangement uses TRBV2 and TRBJ1-3, with D tentatively TRBD1 (6 bases). The CDR3 loop spans 14 amino acids. V shed 5 bases and J shed 5 bases, with 13 bases lying between them. Per germline, CDR1 SNHLY and CDR2 FYNNEI. CDR3: CASSRGQGRNTIYF. The CDR3 coding sequence is TGTGCCAGCAGTAGGGGACAAGGTAGAAACACCATATATTTT. The full variable domain, its missing parts supplied by reference TRBV2 and TRBJ1-3, is EPEVTQTPSHQVTQMGQEVILRCVPISNHLYFYWYRQILGQKVEFLVSFYNNEISEKSEIFDDQFSVERPDGSNFTLKIRSTKLEDSAMYFCASSRGQGRNTIYFGEGSWLTVV.

The CDR3 DNA reads as TGCGCCAGCAGCGCCAGCGGGACAGGGTCTTACGAGCAGTACTTC. Residues: CASSASGTGSYEQYF. This chain joins TRBV5-1 and TRBJ2-7; 9 nucleotides line up with TRBD1. The V segment lost 4 bases and the J segment 4 bases; nucleotides outside the gene matches: 9. The CDR3 loop spans 15 amino acids. Germline CDR1 is SGHRS and CDR2 is YFSETQ.

The chain employs TRBV14 and TRBJ2-5; D perhaps matches TRBD2 (5 bases). V lost 4 bases and J lost 3, with 12 bases in between. CDR3 length equals 14 residues. Germline CDR1 and CDR2: SGHDN and FVKESK. This CDR3 is CASSPSRGEETQYF. CDR3 nucleotides: TGTGCCAGCAGCCCCTCCCGGGGAGAAGAGACCCAGTACTTC.

The chain joins TRBV5-1 to TRBJ2-5, with 7 positions matching TRBD2. This CDR3 comprises 13 residues. Germline CDR1 SGHRS, CDR2 YFSETQ. Trimming at V came to 5 bases and at J to 3 bases, leaving 4 bases not matched to a gene. The CDR3 DNA sequence: TGCGCCAGCAGGGCTAGCGGCAAAGAGACCCAGTACTTC. It yields the protein CASRASGKETQYF. Full variable domain (remainder filled in from reference TRBV5-1 and TRBJ2-5): KAGVTQTPRYLIKTRGQQVTLSCSPISGHRSVSWYQQTPGQGLQFLFEYFSETQRNKGNFPGRFSGRQFSNSRSEMNVSTLELGDSALYLCASRASGKETQYFGPGTRLLVL.